This TCR beta chain appears in the sequencing data of a study of T cell responses to AZD1222 COVID-19 vaccine. Study-wide points: In a largely white British group with more females than males, clonal diversity was possibly underestimated. Regions left unmutated in variants are reportedly the target of nearly half of spike-specific TCRs. Researchers report vaccine-associated CD4 TCRs spanning spike, with dominance at 160-218 and 743-854. The breadth and depth of Spike-specific TCRs increased once two AZD1222 doses had been given.

Only in-frame clones appear in the TCRdb table, and some are missing; sequencing was by immunoSEQ multiplex PCR. The sample records some 86,000 clones, 90% being singletons. As concerns this clone: Its antigen is unidentified.

Germline V gene sequence: CDR1 MDHEN, CDR2 SYDVKM. This CDR3 comprises 15 residues. V dropped 2 bases and J dropped 8; count of bases not matched to a gene: 10. The sequenced sample was peripheral blood, obtained 28 days after the second AZD1222 dose. This TCR was sampled from an adult who received the AZD1222 COVID-19 vaccine. J is TRBJ1-2 and V is TRBV28, with TRBD1 matching 8 bases. CDR3 in amino acids: CASSLRLLAGGGYTF. CDR3 DNA sequence: TGTGCCAGCAGTTTAAGGCTTTTGGCAGGGGGCGGCTACACCTTC.